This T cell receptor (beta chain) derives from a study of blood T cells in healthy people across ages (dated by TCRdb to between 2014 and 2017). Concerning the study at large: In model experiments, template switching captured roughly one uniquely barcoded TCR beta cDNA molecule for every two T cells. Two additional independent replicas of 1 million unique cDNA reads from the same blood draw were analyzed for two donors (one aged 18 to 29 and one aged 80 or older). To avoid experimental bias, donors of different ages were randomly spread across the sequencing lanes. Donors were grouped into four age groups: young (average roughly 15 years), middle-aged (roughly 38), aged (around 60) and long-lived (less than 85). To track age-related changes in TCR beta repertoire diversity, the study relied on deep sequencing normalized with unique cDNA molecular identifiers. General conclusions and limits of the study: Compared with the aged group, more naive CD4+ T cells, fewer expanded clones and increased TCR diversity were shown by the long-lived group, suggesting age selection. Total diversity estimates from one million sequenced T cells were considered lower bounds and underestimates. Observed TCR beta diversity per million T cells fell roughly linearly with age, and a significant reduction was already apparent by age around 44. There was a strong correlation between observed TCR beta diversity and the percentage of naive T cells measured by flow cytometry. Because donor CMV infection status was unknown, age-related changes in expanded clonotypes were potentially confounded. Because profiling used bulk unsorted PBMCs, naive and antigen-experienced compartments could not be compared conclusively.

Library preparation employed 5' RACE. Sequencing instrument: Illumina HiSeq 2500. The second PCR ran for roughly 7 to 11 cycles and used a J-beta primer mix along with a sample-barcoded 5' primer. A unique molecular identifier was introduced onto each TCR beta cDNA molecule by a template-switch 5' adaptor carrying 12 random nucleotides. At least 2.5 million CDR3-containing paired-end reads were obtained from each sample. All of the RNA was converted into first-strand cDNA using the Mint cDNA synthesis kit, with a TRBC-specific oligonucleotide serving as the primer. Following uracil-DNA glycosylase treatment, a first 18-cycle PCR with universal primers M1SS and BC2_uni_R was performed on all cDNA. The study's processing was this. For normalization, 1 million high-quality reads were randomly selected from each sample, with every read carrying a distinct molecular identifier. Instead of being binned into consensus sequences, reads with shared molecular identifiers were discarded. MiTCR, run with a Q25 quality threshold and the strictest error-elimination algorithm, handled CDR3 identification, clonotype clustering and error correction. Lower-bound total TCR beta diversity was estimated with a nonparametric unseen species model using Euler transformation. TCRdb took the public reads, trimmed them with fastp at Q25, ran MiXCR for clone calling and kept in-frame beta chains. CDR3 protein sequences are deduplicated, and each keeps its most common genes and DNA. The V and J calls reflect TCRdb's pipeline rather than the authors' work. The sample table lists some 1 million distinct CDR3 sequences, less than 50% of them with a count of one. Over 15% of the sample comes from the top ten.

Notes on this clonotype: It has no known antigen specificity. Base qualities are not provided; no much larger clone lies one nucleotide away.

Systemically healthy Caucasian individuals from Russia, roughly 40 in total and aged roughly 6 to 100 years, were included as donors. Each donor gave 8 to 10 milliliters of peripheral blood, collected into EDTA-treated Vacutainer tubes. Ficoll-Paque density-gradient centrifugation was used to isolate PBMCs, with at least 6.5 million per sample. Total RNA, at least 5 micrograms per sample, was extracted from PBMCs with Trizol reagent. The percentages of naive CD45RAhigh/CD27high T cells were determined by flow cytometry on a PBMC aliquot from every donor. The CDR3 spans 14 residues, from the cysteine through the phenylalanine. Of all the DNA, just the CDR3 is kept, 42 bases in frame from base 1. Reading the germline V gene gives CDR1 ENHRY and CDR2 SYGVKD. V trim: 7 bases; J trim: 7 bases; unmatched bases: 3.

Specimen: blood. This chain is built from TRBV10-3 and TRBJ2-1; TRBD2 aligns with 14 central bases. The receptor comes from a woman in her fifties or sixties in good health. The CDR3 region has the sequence CAIMGTSGSNEQFF. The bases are TGTGCCATCATGGGGACTAGCGGGAGTAATGAGCAGTTCTTC.